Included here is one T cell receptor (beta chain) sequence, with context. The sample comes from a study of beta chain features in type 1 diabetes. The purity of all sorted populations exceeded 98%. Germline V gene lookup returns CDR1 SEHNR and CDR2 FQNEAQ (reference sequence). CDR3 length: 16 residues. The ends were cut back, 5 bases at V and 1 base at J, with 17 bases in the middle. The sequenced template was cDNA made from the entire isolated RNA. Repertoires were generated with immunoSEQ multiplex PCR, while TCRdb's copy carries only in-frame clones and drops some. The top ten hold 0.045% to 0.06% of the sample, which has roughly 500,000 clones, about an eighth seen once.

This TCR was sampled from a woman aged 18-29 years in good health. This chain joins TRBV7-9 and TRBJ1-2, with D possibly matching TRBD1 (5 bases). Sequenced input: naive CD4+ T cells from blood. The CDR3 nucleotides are TGTGCCAGCAGCCAAGGGGCCCAGGGTCTTAACTATGGCTACACCTTC. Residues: CASSQGAQGLNYGYTF.